The T cell receptor beta chain under discussion was sequenced for a study of neoadjuvant anti-PD-1 for oral cavity cancer. The repertoire was sequenced with immunoSEQ multiplex PCR; TCRdb's copy has only in-frame clones and lacks some. The sample records 68,000 or so clones, approximately 85% being singletons. CDR1 and CDR2 (germline): ENHRY, SYGVKD. The CDR3 contains 14 residues. J gave up 4 bases and V 10 bases, and 7 bases lay outside the gene matches. Time point meaning: after neoadjuvant nivolumab, at surgical resection. The clonotype was recovered from a person aged 35 to 85 with oral cavity squamous cell carcinoma. The sequences come from PBMCs, collected after nivolumab (anti-PD-1) treatment. The chain links TRBV10-3 to TRBJ2-3, with TRBD2 identical over 11 bases. The CDR3 bases are TGTGCCAGCTCGACTAGCGGGATAGCAGATACGCAGTATTTT. Translated: CASSTSGIADTQYF.